Described below is a single T cell receptor (beta chain) sequence and its context. Its antigen remains unknown. Attachment of unique molecular identifiers was made to individual cDNA molecules. TCRdb fed the 5' RACE reads into MiXCR, producing one record per CDR3 protein. The table has tens of thousands of distinct CDR3 sequences, about 10% seen once. The data stem from a study of early T cells in non-severe SARS-CoV-2 infection. Study context: Bulk RNA isolated from unsorted whole blood underwent sequencing; chains were not paired.

The germline V gene encodes CDR1 ENHRY and CDR2 SYGVKD. The length of the CDR3 is 17 residues. After removal of 0 bases from V and 7 bases from J, the junction contained 5 bases not matched to a gene. Findings of the study overall: CD4 and private specificities were missed by VDJdb matching, which favored anti-spike CD8 responses.

The clonotype originates from an adult who was a healthcare worker with PCR-confirmed SARS-CoV-2 infection or an uninfected control (not recorded which). The rearrangement links TRBV10-3 to TRBJ2-1; 14 bases align to TRBD2. The specimen sequenced was whole blood. CDR3: CAISESGTSGSGNEQFF. In nucleotides, the CDR3 is TGTGCCATCAGTGAGTCGGGGACTAGCGGGAGTGGTAATGAGCAGTTCTTC.